These 14 T cell receptor beta chains came from one sample sequenced in a study of CD4+ T cells in melanoma. Data came from immunoSEQ multiplex PCR; TCRdb stores just in-frame clones and leaves some out. The sample comprises about 140,000 clones, around 90% of which are singletons, and roughly 1.4% rests with the top ten. The receptor set was obtained from a human donor with melanoma.

This clone has just a few counts. The V and J genes are TRBV6-1 and TRBJ1-2; TRBD1 matches at 7 bases. V lost 6 bases to trimming and J lost 3 bases; unmatched junction nucleotides: 7. The CDR3 is 14 amino acids. Germline V gene sequence: CDR1 MNHNS, CDR2 SASEGT. The CDR3 bases are TGTGCCAGCAGGGACCACAGGGGTGACTATGGCTACACCTTC. This encodes CASRDHRGDYGYTF.

The J gene is TRBJ2-5, the V gene TRBV6-1; either TRBD1 or TRBD2 may fit D (6 bases each). Trimming shortened V by 10 bases and J by 8 bases, and 17 bases separated the two germline ends. The CDR3 is made up of 12 amino acids. Germline V gene sequence: CDR1 MNHNS, CDR2 SASEGT. The CDR3 DNA is TGTGCCACGCGACTAGGGGGAGACACCCAGTACTTC. This gives the protein CATRLGGDTQYF.

This chain joins TRBV7-2 and TRBJ2-5, with no clear D. CDR1 SGHTA and CDR2 FQGNSA come from the germline V gene. This CDR3 spans 12 amino acids. Trimming removed 1 base from V and 5 bases from J, with 5 bases in between. The CDR3 region has the DNA TGTGCCAGCAGCTTAGGCGAGGAGACCCAGTACTTC. Translating gives CASSLGEETQYF.

As concerns this clone: At one of its ends the junction is not consistent with the germline gene, which may arise from a read error. The genes are TRBV18 and TRBJ2-5, with TRBD2 identical over 9 bases. The germline V gene encodes CDR1 KGHSH and CDR2 LQKENI. The CDR3 covers 13 residues. The chain's CDR3 is CASSPSGETTSDF. The CDR3 DNA reads as TGTGCCAGCTCCCCTAGCGGGGAGACAACATCGGACTTC. Complete variable domain (other parts from reference TRBV18 and TRBJ2-5): NAGVMQNPRHLVRRRGQEARLRCSPMKGHSHVYWYRQLPEEGLKFMVYLQKENIIDESGMPKERFSAEFPKEGPSILRIQQVVRGDSAAYFCASSPSGETTSDFGPGTRLLVL.

The chain is built from TRBV18 and TRBJ2-1; the match to TRBD1 covers 7 bases. V shed 3 bases and J 8 bases; nucleotides not matched to a gene: 4. Germline assignment: CDR1 KGHSH and CDR2 LQKENI. This CDR3 region has 13 residues. The CDR3 nucleotides read TGTGCCAGCTCACCCAGGGGGTCGGATGAGCAGTTCTTC. Its protein product is CASSPRGSDEQFF.

This clone was picked up one time. The chain recombines TRBV29-1 with TRBJ2-1; D might be TRBD1 (6 bases). V dropped 7 bases and J dropped 0 bases, with 16 bases sitting between them. CDR3 length: 15 residues. CDR1 SQVTM and CDR2 ANQGSEA come from the germline V gene. The CDR3 bases are TGCAGCGCCGACACCGGACAGAGCTCCTACAATGAGCAGTTCTTC. Encoded protein: CSADTGQSSYNEQFF.

The chain links TRBV4-2 to TRBJ2-7, with D uncertain. Germline CDR1 is LGHNA and CDR2 is YNFKEQ. There are 17 residues in the CDR3. Trimming left V 0 bases short and J 1 base short, with 16 bases between. CDR3 amino acids: CASSQDIRRPESYEQYF. The CDR3, as DNA: TGTGCCAGCAGCCAAGACATTCGAAGACCCGAATCCTACGAGCAGTACTTC.

This clone came up once. The chain joins TRBV2 to TRBJ2-3, with 13 positions matching TRBD2. After removal of 7 bases from V and 1 base from J, the junction contained 8 bases not matched to a gene. Germline V lookup: CDR1 SNHLY, CDR2 FYNNEI. There are 17 residues in the CDR3. The DNA of the CDR3 is TGTGCCAGCACTCGACTAGCGGGGGGCCATGGCACAGATACGCAGTATTTT. This codes for CASTRLAGGHGTDTQYF.

The rearrangement joins TRBV6-5 to TRBJ2-3; D is possibly TRBD1 (5 bases). The germline CDR1 and CDR2 sequences are MNHEY and SVGAGI. The CDR3 sequence is 15 residues long. The V end lost 6 bases, the J end lost 6 bases, and 19 bases lay between the germline ends. CDR3 amino acids: CASSPRGPARDTQYF. CDR3 in DNA: TGTGCCAGCAGCCCTAGGGGCCCGGCGCGCGATACGCAGTATTTT.

The chain employs TRBV2 and TRBJ2-7; D is unresolved. The CDR3 totals 14 residues. V gave up 7 bases and J gave up 4 bases, with 17 bases separating them. CDR1 and CDR2 from the germline V gene are SNHLY and FYNNEI. CDR3 bases: TGTGCCAGCACCGAAATGGGTCTGTATTACGAGCAGTACTTC. Encoded protein: CASTEMGLYYEQYF. Filled out from reference TRBV2 and TRBJ2-7, the complete variable domain reads EPEVTQTPSHQVTQMGQEVILRCVPISNHLYFYWYRQILGQKVEFLVSFYNNEISEKSEIFDDQFSVERPDGSNFTLKIRSTKLEDSAMYFCASTEMGLYYEQYFGPGTRLTVT.

The CDR3 nucleotides are TGTGCCAGCAGCCAGTGGAGGCACGAGCAGTACTTC. Amino acid sequence: CASSQWRHEQYF. V is TRBV11-2 and J is TRBJ2-7, with D possibly TRBD2 on 5 matching bases. The V gene's germline CDR1 is SGHAT and CDR2 FQNNGV. The V gene lost 5 bases and the J gene lost 5 bases, with 10 bases spanning the gap. The CDR3 covers 12 residues. Full variable domain (rest looked up from reference TRBV11-2 and TRBJ2-7): EAGVAQSPRYKIIEKRQSVAFWCNPISGHATLYWYQQILGQGPKLLIQFQNNGVVDDSQLPKDRFSAERLKGVDSTLKIQPAKLEDSAVYLCASSQWRHEQYFGPGTRLTVT.

The chain has TRBV5-1 and TRBJ1-4, with D tentatively TRBD1 (6 bases). This CDR3 contains 16 residues. Deletions cut 0 bases from V and 2 bases from J, with 11 bases between. The germline V gene encodes CDR1 SGHRS and CDR2 YFSETQ. The CDR3 loop is CASSLGQAPTNEKLFF. CDR3 nucleotide sequence: TGCGCCAGCAGCTTGGGACAGGCTCCGACTAATGAAAAACTGTTTTTT.

The chain is built from TRBV19 and TRBJ2-7; D unclear. Trimming shortened V by 0 bases and J by 3 bases, and 12 bases separated the two germline ends. The germline V gene has CDR1 LNHDA and CDR2 SQIVND (reference sequence). CDR3 length: 15 residues. CDR3 bases: TGTGCCAGTAGTATAGAACCCACCGTTTTCTACGAGCAGTACTTC. This gives the protein CASSIEPTVFYEQYF.

This clone was picked up a small number of times. The chain recombines TRBV5-1 with TRBJ2-1; 7 nucleotides match TRBD2. The V gene's germline CDR1 is SGHRS and CDR2 YFSETQ. Trimming at V came to 1 base and at J to 3 bases, leaving 1 base not matched to a gene. This CDR3 is built from 14 residues. CDR3 residues: CASSLSGGYNEQFF. The CDR3 nucleotides are TGCGCCAGCAGCTTGTCGGGGGGCTACAATGAGCAGTTCTTC.